This T cell receptor beta chain derives from a study of blood T cells in healthy people across ages. Background on the study: Researchers report that template switching captured about one barcoded beta molecule per two T cells.

Donor samples were obtained from healthy Caucasian individuals from Russia, aged about 6 to 95. This CDR3 region has 17 residues. The germline V and J ends were trimmed by 4 bases and 0 bases, with 17 bases remaining between them. Germline V gene data show CDR1 as SGHRS and CDR2 as YFSETQ. Overall study findings and caveats: Diversity was higher, and naive CD4+ cells more numerous, in long-lived donors than in aged donors.

For this clonotype: The antigen remains unidentified.

Together with a sample-barcoded 5' primer, a J-beta primer mix was included in a second PCR lasting roughly 6 to 12 cycles. Each CDR3 protein gets one entry after TCRdb re-called the 5' RACE reads with MiXCR. Here the sample spans about 640,000 distinct CDR3 sequences, 40% to 45% being singletons. The TCR originated in an older man in good health. The chain uses TRBV5-1 and TRBJ2-1; D possibly corresponds to TRBD2 (7 bases). Sequencing input: blood. CDR3 coding DNA: TGCGCCAGCAGCCTGGGGGGGGCTGCGGGCTCCTACAATGAGCAGTTCTTC. It is translated as CASSLGGAAGSYNEQFF.